This T cell receptor beta chain is drawn from a study of CD8 T cells in ankylosing spondylitis. Study-wide results and caveats: Ankylosing spondylitis blood appeared to be characterized by a TCR beta motif of 8 or 9 highly homologous variants. Earlier reports found some motif variants in synovial fluid and blood in reactive arthritis. Matched synovial fluid from ankylosing spondylitis patients was reported to be enriched for disease-linked clones.

For TCR beta, libraries came from quantitative 5'-RACE with molecular barcodes. MiXCR, run by TCRdb on the 5' RACE reads, gives a single entry per CDR3 protein. Of 200,000 to 250,000 distinct CDR3 sequences in the sample, about 17% were seen once. The germline V and J ends were trimmed by 7 bases and 2 bases, with 12 bases remaining between them. The length of the CDR3 is 13 residues. CDR1 and CDR2 (germline): DFQATT, SNEGSKA (reference sequence). Points on this clonotype: Antigen specificity is unknown.

The V call is TRBV20-1, the J call TRBJ2-1, with D tentatively TRBD1 (5 bases). This receptor was identified in a male donor with ankylosing spondylitis. Material for sequencing was blood, either unsorted or a sorted T cell fraction (not recorded which). Written as DNA, the CDR3 is TGCAGTGGGGTCAGGGTCACCTACAATGAGCAGTTCTTC. Translation: CSGVRVTYNEQFF.